This paragraph covers one T cell receptor (beta chain) sequence. The sample originates from a study of cytomegalovirus exposure and HLA in healthy donors. Assay: immunoSEQ multiplex PCR; the TCRdb copy retains only in-frame clones and omits some. The profile shows about 360,000 clones, 86% of them singletons. Germline CDR1 and CDR2: MNHNS and SASEGT. CDR3 length: 13 residues. Unmatched junction bases numbered 2, after V lost 6 bases and J lost 6 bases. The source material was PBMCs. The chain has TRBV6-1 and TRBJ2-3; 11 positions agree with TRBD1. This clonotype originated in a woman in her late teens or twenties in good health and CMV-seronegative. Here the CDR3 DNA reads TGTGCCAGCAGCAGGGACAGGGGGGATACGCAGTATTTT. This translates into CASSRDRGDTQYF.